These 12 T cell receptor beta chains share one sample of origin, sequenced in a study of early stage breast cancer tumors. TCRdb's copy holds only in-frame clones and misses some; the assay was immunoSEQ multiplex PCR. The data show about 72,000 clones, approximately 79% seen once. Sequencing was done on a sample of blood. These TCRs come from a person aged 55-75 years with breast cancer.

This chain uses TRBV11-2 with TRBJ2-2; possible D gene TRBD2, 6 bases. The CDR3 is 16 residues long. Trimming cost V 3 bases and J 5 bases, with 16 bases left between them. The V gene's germline CDR1 is SGHAT and CDR2 FQNNGV. The DNA for the CDR3 is TGTGCCAGCAGCTTTATCCGGGGACTTACGACCGGGGAGCTGTTTTTT. Residues: CASSFIRGLTTGELFF.

Notes on this clone: A read error may account for a junction end that differs from germline. V is TRBV6-1 and J is TRBJ1-3; 7 bases map to TRBD1. The CDR3 is 15 amino acids. Germline V lookup: CDR1 MNHNS, CDR2 SASEGT. The CDR3 DNA is TGTGCCAGCAGAGAAGGGACAGCCTCTGGAAACACCATATATTTT. Protein: CASREGTASGNTIYF.

This chain links TRBV10-3 with TRBJ2-1; D possibly corresponds to TRBD2 (6 bases). In germline, CDR1 is ENHRY, CDR2 SYGVKD. V lost 4 bases to trimming and J lost 6 bases, with 13 bases between them. The CDR3 runs to 14 residues. The CDR3 coding sequence is TGTGCCATCAGTGGTACGACTAGTCCCAATGAGCAGTTCTTC. Translation: CAISGTTSPNEQFF.

The chain joins TRBV5-1 to TRBJ1-1; D not resolved. V was cut by 0 bases and J by 1 base, with 10 bases left in between. CDR3 length: 15 residues. Per germline, CDR1 SGHRS and CDR2 YFSETQ. The CDR3 DNA reads as TGCGCCAGCAGCTTGGGCGTCCATTCGAACACTGAAGCTTTCTTT. Amino acid sequence: CASSLGVHSNTEAFF.

V gene TRBV7-9 combines with J gene TRBJ2-1, with D perhaps matching TRBD2 (5 bases). Trimming took 5 bases from V and 2 from J, leaving 13 bases between them. The germline V gene encodes CDR1 SEHNR and CDR2 FQNEAQ (reference sequence). This CDR3 is 15 amino acids long. The DNA of the CDR3 is TGTGCCAGCAGCCCTATGGGGAGAACCTACAATGAGCAGTTCTTC. Protein sequence: CASSPMGRTYNEQFF. The complete variable domain, with remaining parts taken from reference TRBV7-9 and TRBJ2-1, reads DTGVSQNPRHKITKRGQNVTFRCDPISEHNRLYWYRQTLGQGPEFLTYFQNEAQLEKSRLLSDRFSAERPKGSFSTLEIQRTEQGDSAMYLCASSPMGRTYNEQFFGPGTRLTVL.

The chain joins TRBV5-1 to TRBJ1-1; possible D gene TRBD1, 5 bases. Per germline, CDR1 SGHRS and CDR2 YFSETQ. Trimming took off 3 bases at V and 5 bases at J, with 11 bases between the two ends. The CDR3 loop spans 13 amino acids. CDR3 bases: TGCGCCAGCAGCTCTGGACAACAGACTGAAGCTTTCTTT. Translated: CASSSGQQTEAFF.

The genes are TRBV2 and TRBJ1-2, with D maybe TRBD1 (5 bases). CDR3 size: 15 residues. Between the trimmed V and J ends, which lost 7 bases and 5 bases, there was a span of 20 bases. Germline CDR1 is SNHLY and CDR2 is FYNNEI. CDR3 in amino acids: CASTWDRTAPYGYTF. The DNA for the CDR3 is TGTGCCAGCACCTGGGACCGCACGGCACCGTATGGCTACACCTTC.

This clone was seen a single time. The chain links TRBV21-1 to TRBJ2-2; TRBD1 reflects the table's D call only, with no check against the DNA. TRBV21-1 is annotated as a pseudogene. This CDR3 contains 12 residues. The CDR3 nucleotides read TGTGCCAGCAGCCCCCAATGTGGGGAGCTGTTTTTT. It codes for CASSPQCGELFF.

The chain recombines TRBV30 with TRBJ2-1; D unresolved. Looked up from germline, CDR1 is GTSNPN and CDR2 is SVGIG (reference sequence). Trimming pared 0 bases from V and 7 bases from J, leaving 7 bases between. CDR3 size: 12 residues. CDR3 DNA sequence: TGTGCCTGGAGTGTCTCGATTAATGAGCAGTTCTTC. Translation gives CAWSVSINEQFF.

This clone turned up a few times. The J gene is TRBJ2-4, the V gene TRBV11-2; maybe TRBD1 (5 bases). Trimming took 1 base from V and 3 from J, leaving 10 bases between them. The CDR3 contains 15 residues. Germline CDR1 is SGHAT and CDR2 is FQNNGV. The CDR3 DNA sequence: TGTGCCAGCAGCTTAGCAGGGTTTGGCAAAAACATTCAGTACTTC. Residues: CASSLAGFGKNIQYF. The entire variable domain, with the rest obtained from reference TRBV11-2 and TRBJ2-4, is as follows: EAGVAQSPRYKIIEKRQSVAFWCNPISGHATLYWYQQILGQGPKLLIQFQNNGVVDDSQLPKDRFSAERLKGVDSTLKIQPAKLEDSAVYLCASSLAGFGKNIQYFGAGTRLSVL.

This chain joins TRBV28 and TRBJ1-3, with TRBD1 matching over 9 bases. CDR1 and CDR2 (germline): MDHEN, SYDVKM. This CDR3 has 15 amino acids. J lost 8 bases, V lost 9 bases, and 14 bases had no gene match. CDR3 amino acids: CASSGTGFSADTIYF. CDR3 coding DNA: TGTGCCAGTTCAGGGACAGGGTTCTCCGCCGACACCATATATTTT.

The chain has TRBV7-9 and TRBJ2-1; TRBD1 aligns across 7 bases. This CDR3 contains 17 residues. With V trimmed by 1 base and J by 0 bases, 6 bases remained unmatched. CDR1 and CDR2 from the germline V gene are SEHNR and FQNEAQ (reference sequence). The CDR3 reads CASSLGWTGSSYNEQFF. The CDR3 region has the DNA TGTGCCAGCAGCTTAGGATGGACAGGAAGCTCCTACAATGAGCAGTTCTTC. Full variable domain (missing parts from reference TRBV7-9 and TRBJ2-1): DTGVSQNPRHKITKRGQNVTFRCDPISEHNRLYWYRQTLGQGPEFLTYFQNEAQLEKSRLLSDRFSAERPKGSFSTLEIQRTEQGDSAMYLCASSLGWTGSSYNEQFFGPGTRLTVL.